One sample yielded the 9 T cell receptor beta chains listed below, sequenced in a study of regulatory T cells in long-lasting Graves disease. The time point denotes: persistent/refractory GD, antithyroid drugs over 5 years with positive TRAb. PBMC-derived RNA was used for the TCR library. Researchers made TCR beta libraries by using iRepertoire HTBI primers and running Arm-PCR on CDR3 regions. Via MiXCR, TCRdb re-called the multiplex PCR reads, giving one row per CDR3 protein. The sample carries 400,000 or so distinct CDR3 sequences, less than 25% recorded once. This specimen was peripheral blood mononuclear cells (PBMCs), taken when the disease was refractory, from a patient treated with antithyroid drugs. The receptors stem from a female donor with Graves disease.

A few counts support this clonotype. The V and J genes are TRBV18 and TRBJ2-7; possible D gene TRBD1, 6 bases. CDR3 length equals 14 residues. V was shortened by 3 bases and J by 3 bases, with 12 bases between the two germline ends. Germline-derived CDR1 and CDR2 are KGHSH and LQKENI. The CDR3 spells CASSPGQLLYEQYF. DNA of the CDR3: TGTGCCAGCTCACCCGGACAGTTACTCTACGAGCAGTACTTC.

V gene TRBV11-2 combines with J gene TRBJ2-1, with D perhaps TRBD2 (6 bases). Per germline, CDR1 SGHAT and CDR2 FQNNGV. The ends were cut back, 5 bases at V and 7 bases at J, with 21 bases in the middle. This CDR3 is 16 amino acids long. Written as DNA, the CDR3 is TGTGCCAGCAGCCTATGGGAGGCGGGGACGGGAAATGAGCAGTTCTTC. This translates into CASSLWEAGTGNEQFF.

This clonotype was seen a handful of times. This chain uses TRBV7-2 with TRBJ1-2; D gene unclear. V gave up 5 bases and J gave up 4 bases, with 8 bases separating them. CDR1 is SGHTA and CDR2 is FQGNSA in the germline V gene. The CDR3 is made up of 12 amino acids. This CDR3 is CASSGSPYGYTF. The CDR3 DNA sequence: TGTGCCAGCAGCGGGAGCCCCTATGGCTACACCTTC.

In this sample, this clonotype turned up once. The rearrangement links TRBV18 to TRBJ1-5; 8 positions agree with TRBD1. CDR3 length: 15 residues. J was trimmed by 6 bases and V by 9 bases; bases with no gene match: 13. The V gene's germline CDR1 is KGHSH and CDR2 LQKENI. The CDR3 DNA reads as TGTGCCAGTAGGACCAACCAGGGGGCCGGTCAGCCCCAGCATTTT. As protein: CASRTNQGAGQPQHF.

There are a few counts of this clonotype. The gene calls are TRBV29-1 and TRBJ1-2, with unresolved D. V lost 3 bases, J lost 6 bases, and 8 bases lay in between. CDR3 length: 11 amino acids. Germline V gene sequence: CDR1 SQVTM, CDR2 ANQGSEA. The CDR3 DNA follows: TGCAGCGTTGAGCCCCGGGATGGCTACACCTTC. It encodes CSVEPRDGYTF.

About this clonotype: A read error may be the cause here, since a much bigger clone is one base away. The chain employs TRBV6-5 and TRBJ2-7; D possibly corresponds to TRBD2 (5 bases). This CDR3 spans 13 amino acids. Trimming removed 2 bases at V and 6 bases at J, with 11 bases between. CDR1 and CDR2 (germline): MNHEY, SVGAGI. CDR3 bases: TGTGCCAGCAGTTACGTAGGGAGCAGCGAGCAGTACTTC. Its translation: CASSYVGSSEQYF.

This clonotype has a handful of counts. This chain uses TRBV18 with TRBJ2-7; TRBD2 might be the D (6 bases). V was clipped by 6 bases and J by 3 bases, with 15 bases between them. CDR1 and CDR2 from the germline V gene are KGHSH and LQKENI. The CDR3 sequence is 14 residues long. The CDR3 nucleotides read TGTGCCAGCTCCCTTCTTCCGGAGGGCTACGAGCAGTACTTC. Its translation is CASSLLPEGYEQYF.

This clonotype was seen a handful of times. The chain uses TRBV7-9 and TRBJ2-7; D perhaps matches TRBD2 (5 bases). Germline-derived CDR1 and CDR2 are SEHNR and FQNEAQ (reference sequence). This CDR3 is 14 amino acids long. V was cut by 3 bases and J by 4 bases, with 13 bases left in between. The CDR3 nucleotides are TGTGCCAGCAGCTTTTCCCTAGCTGGTTACGAGCAGTACTTC. As protein: CASSFSLAGYEQYF.

This clonotype was found many times. The V and J genes are TRBV5-1 and TRBJ1-6; D perhaps matches TRBD1 (6 bases). V was shortened by 2 bases and J by 8 bases, with 14 bases between the two germline ends. Germline V CDR1 and CDR2: SGHRS, YFSETQ. The CDR3 has 15 residues. CDR3: CASSLGWTADSPLHF. The CDR3 DNA sequence: TGCGCCAGCAGCTTAGGGTGGACAGCAGATTCACCCCTCCACTTT.